Below are 5 T cell receptor beta chains sequenced from a single sample in a study of blood T cell repertoires in COVID-19. Data came from immunoSEQ multiplex PCR; TCRdb stores just in-frame clones and leaves some out. The sample contains about 140,000 clones, approximately 87% of which appear only once. The sequencing input was peripheral blood. These receptors all stem from a human donor in a cohort sampled during active COVID-19.

The CDR3 reads CASSQSTDRDNQPQHF. As DNA, the CDR3 is TGCGCCAGCAGCCAGTCTACTGACAGGGACAATCAGCCCCAGCATTTT. This chain links TRBV4-3 with TRBJ1-5; 7 nucleotides agree with TRBD1. The V and J ends lost 3 bases and 3 bases, in that order; junction bases with no gene match: 8. Germline V CDR1 and CDR2: LGHNA, YSLEER. The CDR3 totals 16 residues.

The chain links TRBV7-9 to TRBJ1-2; 7 bases map to TRBD1. V dropped 0 bases and J dropped 3; count of bases not matched to a gene: 4. The CDR3 is made up of 15 amino acids. Germline assignment: CDR1 SEHNR and CDR2 FQNEAQ (reference sequence). DNA for the CDR3: TGTGCCAGCAGCTTAGCGGTCAGGGGGGACTATGGCTACACCTTC. Translation gives CASSLAVRGDYGYTF.

V usage is TRBV6-2 or TRBV6-3 and J usage is TRBJ2-7; weak D call: TRBD2 (6 bases). The CDR3 length is 14 residues. Trimming shortened V by 2 bases and J by 4 bases, and 12 bases separated the two germline ends. In germline, CDR1 is MNHEY, CDR2 SVGEGT. In nucleotides, the CDR3 is TGTGCCAGCAGTTACGGGGCGGAGGGGTACGAGCAGTACGTC. This translates into CASSYGAEGYEQYV.

Regarding this clone: The sample has other DNA sequences that encode this CDR3 too. V is TRBV28 and J is TRBJ1-5, with TRBD1 matching 9 bases. There are 15 residues in the CDR3. Germline CDR1 is MDHEN and CDR2 is SYDVKM. Germline trimming cut 5 bases from V and 4 bases from J; bases unmatched to any gene: 6. This CDR3 reads CASSPPTGGNQPQHF. The CDR3 DNA follows: TGTGCCAGCAGTCCCCCGACAGGGGGAAATCAGCCCCAGCATTTT. The full variable domain, completed using reference TRBV28 and TRBJ1-5, is DVKVTQSSRYLVKRTGEKVFLECVQDMDHENMFWYRQDPGLGLRLIYFSYDVKMKEKGDIPEGYSVSREKKERFSLILESASTNQTSMYLCASSPPTGGNQPQHFGDGTRLSIL.

This sequence joins TRBV15 and TRBJ1-2; possibly TRBD1 for D (6 bases). Between the trimmed V and J ends, which lost 0 bases and 0 bases, there was a span of 8 bases. CDR1 is LNHNV and CDR2 is YYDKDF in the germline V gene (reference sequence). The CDR3 contains 15 residues. The CDR3, as DNA: TGTGCCACCAGCAGAGAACAGGGAGCTAACTATGGCTACACCTTC. Protein sequence: CATSREQGANYGYTF.